These T cell receptor beta chains were read from a single sample in a study of cytomegalovirus exposure and HLA in healthy donors. Only in-frame clones appear in the TCRdb table, and some are missing; sequencing was by immunoSEQ multiplex PCR. The table records 150,000 to 160,000 clones, less than 90% of them present only once. The specimen sequenced was PBMCs. These receptors originate from a young man in good health and CMV-seropositive. Each CDR3 is given with its conserved first and last residue. D genes are given only for firm matches. Clone size is shown for a subset of rows, as once, few, many or a class of expanded clone.

TRBV2	.	TRBJ2-5	TRBD2	TGTGCCAGCAGTCCTAGCGGGGGTCAAGAGACCCAGTACTTC	CASSPSGGQETQYF
TRBV5-1	.	TRBJ1-5	TRBD1	TGCGCCAGCAGCCCCGGACAGGACAATCAGCCCCAGCATTTT	CASSPGQDNQPQHF
TRBV4-2	.	TRBJ2-7	TRBD1	TGTGCCAGCAGCCAAGGGGGACAGAGCTACGAGCAGTACTTC	CASSQGGQSYEQYF
TRBV11-2	.	TRBJ2-7	TRBD1	TGTGCCAGCAGCACGAATCCAGGGGGAACCTACGAGCAGTACTTC	CASSTNPGGTYEQYF
TRBV6-1	.	TRBJ1-6	TRBD1	TGTGCCAGCAGTGAAGGACAGGGCCGGGATAATTCACCCCTCCACTTT	CASSEGQGRDNSPLHF
TRBV6-6	.	TRBJ1-6	.	TGTGCCACCAGTGATGTGACAGTCTATAATTCACCCCTCCACTTT	CATSDVTVYNSPLHF
TRBV5-8	.	TRBJ2-7	TRBD2	TGTGCCAGCAGCTCAAGACCGGGACTAGCGGGAGACGAGCAGTACTTC	CASSSRPGLAGDEQYF
TRBV2	few	TRBJ1-5	.	TGTGCCAGCAGTGGACAGGTCCAGCCCCAGCATTTT	CASSGQVQPQHF
TRBV7-9	.	TRBJ1-2	.	TGTGCCAGCAGCTTAGGCAGCGGCTATGGCTACACCTTC	CASSLGSGYGYTF
TRBV5-6	.	TRBJ2-7	.	TGTGCCAGCAGTCTGGGGGACACTCCCAAGCAGTACTTC	CASSLGDTPKQYF
TRBV7-2	.	TRBJ2-3	.	TGTGCCAGCAGCAGGGGTAAAGGAGATACGCAGTATTTT	CASSRGKGDTQYF
TRBV5-5	.	TRBJ1-4	.	TGTGCCAGCAGCTTGGGCCCAACGGCAACTAATGAAAAACTGTTTTTT	CASSLGPTATNEKLFF